The clone carrying this T cell receptor beta chain was found once. The sample originates from a study of blood T cell repertoires in COVID-19. Looking at the study overall: The cDNA or gDNA used as material had been derived from T cells, B-cell-depleted T cells, or PBMCs.

Losses at the gene ends were 5 bases for V and 5 bases for J; bases not matched to a gene: 11. The CDR3 has 15 amino acids. Germline V lookup: CDR1 LNHDA, CDR2 SQIVND (reference sequence). Sequenced by immunoSEQ multiplex PCR; TCRdb stores in-frame clones only, minus some. This table has under 90,000 clones, nearly 90% appearing once. This chain joins TRBV19 and TRBJ2-5; TRBD2 agrees at 7 bases. The material sequenced was peripheral blood. The TCR comes from a man between 65 and 79 years old with active or convalescent COVID-19. DNA of the CDR3: TGTGCCAGTAGTCCCCCGTGGGGGGGAGTGGAGACCCAGTACTTC. Translating gives CASSPPWGGVETQYF.